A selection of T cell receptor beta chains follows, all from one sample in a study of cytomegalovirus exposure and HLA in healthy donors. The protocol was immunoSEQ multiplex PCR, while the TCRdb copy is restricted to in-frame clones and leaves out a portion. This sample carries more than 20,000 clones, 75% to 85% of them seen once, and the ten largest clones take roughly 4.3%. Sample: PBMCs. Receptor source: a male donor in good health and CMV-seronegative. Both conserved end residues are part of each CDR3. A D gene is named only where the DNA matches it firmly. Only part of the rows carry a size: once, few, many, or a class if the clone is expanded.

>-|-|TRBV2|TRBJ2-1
CASSVEGGGPYEQFF
TGTGCCAGCAGTGTTGAAGGGGGGGGGCCTTATGAGCAGTTCTTC
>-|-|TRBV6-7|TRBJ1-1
CASGGGLHTEAFF
TGTGCCAGCGGGGGGGGATTGCACACTGAAGCTTTCTTT
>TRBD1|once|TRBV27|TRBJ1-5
CASRPNRGDSNQPQHF
TGTGCCAGCAGACCAAACAGGGGGGATAGCAATCAGCCCCAGCATTTT
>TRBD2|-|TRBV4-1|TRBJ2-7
CASSQERSAASGGAYEQYF
TGCGCCAGCAGCCAAGAACGATCGGCGGCTAGCGGGGGGGCCTACGAGCAGTACTTC
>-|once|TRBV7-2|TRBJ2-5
CASSLAEEETQYF
TGTGCCAGCAGCTTAGCGGAGGAAGAGACCCAGTACTTC
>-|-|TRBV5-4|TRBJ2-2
CASSFLANTGELFF
TGTGCCAGCAGCTTTCTAGCGAACACCGGGGAGCTGTTTTTT
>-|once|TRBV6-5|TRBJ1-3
CASSYDRYSGNTIYF
TGTGCCAGCAGTTACGACAGGTACTCTGGAAACACCATATATTTT
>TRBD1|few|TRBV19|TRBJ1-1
CASRTQGLGTEAFF
TGTGCCAGCAGAACACAGGGGTTAGGCACTGAAGCTTTCTTT
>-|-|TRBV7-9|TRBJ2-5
CASSLDSQETQYF
TGTGCCAGCAGCTTAGACAGTCAAGAGACCCAGTACTTC
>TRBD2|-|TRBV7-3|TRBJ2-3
CASSSSGDTDTQYF
TGTGCCAGCAGCTCAAGCGGGGATACGGATACGCAGTATTTT
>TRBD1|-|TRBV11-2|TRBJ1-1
CASSLGRQGRYTEAFF
TGTGCCAGCAGCTTAGGCCGACAGGGGCGATACACTGAAGCTTTCTTT
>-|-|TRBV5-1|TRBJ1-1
CASSPRTGNTEAFF
TGCGCCAGCAGCCCCCGTACAGGGAACACTGAAGCTTTCTTT
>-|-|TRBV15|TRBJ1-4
CATSRDRAEGVFF
TGTGCCACCAGCAGAGATCGTGCGGAGGGAGTGTTTTTT
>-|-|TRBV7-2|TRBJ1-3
CASSPFQGTLSSGNTIYF
TGTGCCAGCAGCCCGTTCCAGGGAACACTAAGCTCTGGAAACACCATATATTTT
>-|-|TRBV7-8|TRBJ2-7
CASSRIEGYEQYF
TGTGCCAGCAGCCGCATTGAGGGCTACGAGCAGTACTTC
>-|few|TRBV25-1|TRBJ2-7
CASSESQGIARYEQYF
TGTGCCAGCAGTGAATCACAGGGAATAGCCCGCTACGAGCAGTACTTC
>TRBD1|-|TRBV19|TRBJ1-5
CASSIGPGQGGDAWYSNQPQHF
TGTGCCAGTAGTATAGGCCCGGGACAGGGAGGCGACGCTTGGTATAGCAATCAGCCCCAGCATTTT
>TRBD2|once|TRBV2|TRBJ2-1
CASSPSGRGPFF
TGTGCCAGCAGTCCCTCCGGGAGGGGACCGTTCTTC
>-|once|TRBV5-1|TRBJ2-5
CASSPLGGETQYF
TGCGCCAGCAGCCCTCTTGGAGGAGAGACCCAGTACTTC
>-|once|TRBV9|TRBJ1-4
CASSVSGAGDGNEKLFF
TGTGCCAGCAGCGTAAGTGGAGCCGGCGACGGAAATGAAAAACTGTTTTTT
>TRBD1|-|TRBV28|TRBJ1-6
CASQRSGQGVNSPLHF
TGTGCCAGCCAGAGGTCGGGACAGGGGGTTAATTCACCCCTCCACTTT
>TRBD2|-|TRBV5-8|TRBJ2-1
CASSFTQREGLLDEQFF
TGTGCCAGCAGTTTCACACAGCGGGAGGGCCTTTTGGATGAGCAGTTCTTC
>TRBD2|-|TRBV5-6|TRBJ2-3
CASSGRLAGGPVGTDTQYF
TGTGCCAGCAGCGGAAGACTAGCGGGGGGGCCCGTAGGCACAGATACGCAGTATTTT
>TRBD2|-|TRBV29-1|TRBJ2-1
CSAASGSADEQFF
TGCAGCGCTGCTAGCGGGAGTGCGGATGAGCAGTTCTTC
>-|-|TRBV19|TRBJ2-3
CASSPELVDTQYF
TGTGCCAGTAGTCCCGAATTAGTTGATACGCAGTATTTT
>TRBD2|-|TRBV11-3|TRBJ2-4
CASSPWVREGPRNIQYF
TGTGCCAGCAGCCCCTGGGTGCGGGAGGGCCCCAGGAACATTCAGTACTTC
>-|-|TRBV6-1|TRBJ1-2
CASRDSMDVGGYTF
TGTGCCAGCAGGGACAGTATGGACGTGGGTGGCTACACCTTC
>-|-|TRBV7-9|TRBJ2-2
CASSPSGSGELFF
TGTGCCAGCAGCCCCTCAGGGTCCGGGGAGCTGTTTTTT
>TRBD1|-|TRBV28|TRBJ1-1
CASRTYRGPLGTEAFF
TGTGCCAGCAGGACGTACAGGGGGCCGCTCGGCACTGAAGCTTTCTTT
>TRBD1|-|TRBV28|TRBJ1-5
CASSLPGHETGGGRQPQHF
TGTGCCAGCAGCCTCCCAGGTCATGAGACAGGGGGCGGGCGCCAGCCCCAGCATTTT
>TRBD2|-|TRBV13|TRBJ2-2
CASNSRTSGGMNTGELFF
TGTGCCAGCAACTCGCGGACTAGCGGGGGGATGAACACCGGGGAGCTGTTTTTT
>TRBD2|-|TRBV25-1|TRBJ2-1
CASSEWSGSPYNEQFF
TGTGCCAGCAGTGAGTGGAGCGGGAGCCCCTACAATGAGCAGTTCTTC
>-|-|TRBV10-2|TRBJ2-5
CASTVRPEETQYF
TGCGCCAGCACTGTGCGGCCCGAAGAGACCCAGTACTTC
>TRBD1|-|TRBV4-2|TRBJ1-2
CASSQEQGARSDGYTF
TGTGCCAGCAGCCAAGAACAGGGGGCGAGATCCGACGGCTACACCTTC
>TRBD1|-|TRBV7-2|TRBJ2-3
CASSQGARPSTDTQYF
TGTGCCAGCAGCCAGGGGGCTAGACCTAGCACAGATACGCAGTATTTT
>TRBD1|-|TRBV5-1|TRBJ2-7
CASSLVGDSEQYF
TGCGCCAGCAGCTTGGTTGGGGACAGTGAGCAGTACTTC
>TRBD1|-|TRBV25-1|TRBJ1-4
CASSEYRGLGTNEKLFF
TGTGCCAGCAGTGAATATAGGGGGCTGGGGACTAATGAAAAACTGTTTTTT
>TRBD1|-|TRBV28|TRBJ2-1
CASNTDVGTGAYNEQFF
TGTGCCAGCAATACCGACGTGGGGACAGGGGCCTACAATGAGCAGTTCTTC
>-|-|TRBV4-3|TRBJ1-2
CASSQAGYGYTF
TGCGCCAGCAGCCAAGCAGGGTATGGCTACACCTTC
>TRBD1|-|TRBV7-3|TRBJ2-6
CASSPYRQGSGANVLTF
TGTGCCAGCAGCCCATATCGACAGGGCTCCGGGGCCAACGTCCTGACTTTC